These 8 T cell receptor beta chains were all obtained from the same sample, sequenced in a study of control samples from healthy donors and cancer patients (dated by TCRdb to 2018 to 2021). Receptors were amplified or captured by the immunoSEQ multiplex PCR assay. Imported from immuneACCESS, the table was reduced by TCRdb to in-frame sequences with V and J called. These copies leave out some clones; in studies compared against another copy, an unresolved V gene accounts for under half, and the cause of the remainder is not known. The sample table lists 50,000 to 70,000 clones, 88% of them with a count of one. The leading ten clones occupy approximately 3.8% of the sample. Sequencing was done on a sample of blood. All receptors derive from a man aged 50 to 59 in good health.

This chain joins TRBV7-9 and TRBJ1-1; D is ambiguous. CDR3 length: 15 residues. The V gene lost 0 bases and the J gene lost 4 bases, with 12 bases spanning the gap. The germline gives CDR1 SEHNR, CDR2 FQNEAQ (reference sequence). The CDR3 sequence: CASSLAFYGGTEAFF. In DNA, the CDR3 is TGTGCCAGCAGCTTAGCTTTCTACGGTGGCACTGAAGCTTTCTTT.

The chain carries TRBV6-5 and TRBJ2-7, with TRBD2 matching 7 bases. Germline lookup yields CDR1 MNHEY and CDR2 SVGAGI. V dropped 4 bases and J dropped 5; count of bases not matched to a gene: 8. This CDR3 comprises 14 residues. The CDR3 spells CASSSFGRSNEQYF. The CDR3 DNA reads TGTGCCAGCAGTTCCTTCGGGAGGTCCAACGAGCAGTACTTC.

V gene TRBV28 combines with J gene TRBJ2-7, with 11 bases fitting TRBD1. Germline CDR1 reads MDHEN; CDR2 reads SYDVKM. The trim removed 6 bases at V and 4 bases at J, leaving 8 bases unmatched. The CDR3 runs 15 residues. CDR3 amino acids: CASRRDRGRGYEQYF. The CDR3 nucleotides read TGTGCCAGCAGAAGGGACAGGGGGAGGGGGTACGAGCAGTACTTC.

This clone showed up just once. This sequence joins TRBV10-3 and TRBJ1-6, with 7 bases fitting TRBD1. Trimming cost V 8 bases and J 7 bases; bases outside gene matches: 8. Looked up from germline, CDR1 is ENHRY and CDR2 is SYGVKD. This CDR3 contains 14 residues. The CDR3, as DNA: TGTGCCATCGGTCGAACAGGGGCGAATTCACCCCTCCACTTT. Amino acids: CAIGRTGANSPLHF.

The chain links TRBV19 to TRBJ1-3, with D possibly matching TRBD1 (5 bases). In germline, CDR1 is LNHDA, CDR2 SQIVND (reference sequence). V lost 7 bases, J lost 0 bases, and 10 bases lay in between. The length of the CDR3 is 14 residues. The DNA of the CDR3 is TGTGCCAGTATCCCGGGGACCTCTGGAAACACCATATATTTT. Translated, it gives CASIPGTSGNTIYF.

J is TRBJ2-3 and V is TRBV7-9; D gene ambiguous. The CDR3 is made up of 13 amino acids. V was shortened by 1 base and J by 6 bases, with 8 bases between the two germline ends. Germline V lookup: CDR1 SEHNR, CDR2 FQNEAQ (reference sequence). Written as DNA, the CDR3 is TGTGCCAGCAGCTTAGAGTGGGCTGATACGCAGTATTTT. This codes for CASSLEWADTQYF. Filled out from reference TRBV7-9 and TRBJ2-3, the complete variable domain reads DTGVSQNPRHKITKRGQNVTFRCDPISEHNRLYWYRQTLGQGPEFLTYFQNEAQLEKSRLLSDRFSAERPKGSFSTLEIQRTEQGDSAMYLCASSLEWADTQYFGPGTRLTVL.

The chain is built from TRBV6-2 or TRBV6-3 and TRBJ2-7, with 9 bases that match TRBD2. The CDR3 is 15 residues long. V was clipped by 0 bases and J by 2 bases; unmatched bases: 2. Germline-derived CDR1 and CDR2 are MNHEY and SVGEGT. CDR3 nucleotide sequence: TGTGCCAGCAGTTACTCTAGCGGGAGCCCCTACGAGCAGTACTTC. Its protein is CASSYSSGSPYEQYF.

V usage is TRBV10-1 and J usage is TRBJ2-7; 7 nucleotides match TRBD1. The J segment lost 7 bases and the V segment lost 0 bases, leaving 0 bases of the junction unmatched. The CDR3 sequence is 12 residues long. The V gene's germline CDR1 is WNHNN and CDR2 SYGVQD (reference sequence). The CDR3 DNA reads as TGCGCCAGCAGTGAGTCGGACAGGGAGCAGTACTTC. Translating gives CASSESDREQYF.